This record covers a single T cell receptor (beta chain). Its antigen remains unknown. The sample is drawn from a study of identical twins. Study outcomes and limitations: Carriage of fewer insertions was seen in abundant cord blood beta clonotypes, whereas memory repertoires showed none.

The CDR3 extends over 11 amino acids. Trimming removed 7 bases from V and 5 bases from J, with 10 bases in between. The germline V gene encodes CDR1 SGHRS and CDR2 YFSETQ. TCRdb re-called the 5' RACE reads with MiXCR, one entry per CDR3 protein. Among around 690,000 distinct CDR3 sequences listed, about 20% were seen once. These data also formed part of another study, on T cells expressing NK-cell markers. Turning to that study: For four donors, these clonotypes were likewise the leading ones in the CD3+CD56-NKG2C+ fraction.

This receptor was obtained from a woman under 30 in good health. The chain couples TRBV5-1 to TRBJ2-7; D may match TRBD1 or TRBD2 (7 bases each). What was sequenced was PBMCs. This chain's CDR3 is CASQGGDEQYF. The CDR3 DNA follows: TGCGCCAGCCAGGGGGGGGACGAGCAGTACTTC.